These 5 T cell receptor beta chains came from one sample sequenced in a study of CD8+ T cells in alopecia areata. Extracted RNA was reverse transcribed into cDNA, the sequencing template. Measured with immunoSEQ multiplex PCR; TCRdb has only the in-frame clones, and not every one. This table has over 85,000 clones, 41% appearing once. The source material was CD4+ T cells sorted from blood. The origin of the receptors is a human donor with alopecia areata.

This clone has just a few counts. This chain joins TRBV7-2 and TRBJ2-5; D perhaps matches TRBD2 (5 bases). Germline V gene sequence: CDR1 SGHTA, CDR2 FQGNSA. V was trimmed by 0 bases and J by 3 bases, leaving 11 bases between them. The CDR3 totals 15 residues. CDR3 nucleotide sequence: TGTGCCAGCAGCTTAGCGCTGCACGGGGAAGAGACCCAGTACTTC. This codes for CASSLALHGEETQYF.

A remark on this clone: The same CDR3 arises from other DNA sequences in this sample as well. J is TRBJ2-7 and V is TRBV30; D not resolved. Germline assignment: CDR1 GTSNPN and CDR2 SVGIG (reference sequence). The germline V and J ends were trimmed by 3 bases and 0 bases, with 3 bases remaining between them. This CDR3 is built from 11 residues. The DNA for the CDR3 is TGTGCCTGGAGGGACTCCTACGAGCAGTACTTC. Translated: CAWRDSYEQYF.

The chain uses TRBV29-1 and TRBJ2-1; 9 bases are a match to TRBD1. Trimming removed 0 bases from V and 9 bases from J; junction bases left unmatched: 6. The CDR3 length is 14 residues. Germline-derived CDR1 and CDR2 are SQVTM and ANQGSEA. This chain's CDR3 is CSVEEAQGASEQFF. CDR3 DNA: TGCAGCGTTGAAGAAGCACAGGGGGCGAGTGAGCAGTTCTTC.

V is TRBV2 and J is TRBJ2-5, with 9 bases aligning to TRBD1. CDR1 is SNHLY and CDR2 is FYNNEI in the germline V gene. The V segment lost 10 bases and the J segment 5 bases; nucleotides outside the gene matches: 8. The CDR3 totals 13 residues. CDR3: CAIPTGGGETQYF. CDR3 nucleotide sequence: TGTGCCATTCCTACAGGGGGCGGTGAGACCCAGTACTTC.

This chain uses TRBV7-9 with TRBJ2-1; 12 positions agree with TRBD2. V lost 1 base to trimming and J lost 9 bases; unmatched junction nucleotides: 16. The CDR3 contains 19 residues. Germline V gene data show CDR1 as SEHNR and CDR2 as FQNEAQ (reference sequence). The CDR3 DNA sequence: TGTGCCAGCAGCTTAGTGTCCTGGACTAGCGGGACCAATTTCGTTGAGCAGTTCTTC. This gives the protein CASSLVSWTSGTNFVEQFF.